This passage covers 15 T cell receptor beta chains from one sample sequenced in a study of ipilimumab plus nivolumab after autologous stem cell transplantation. The table came from immunoSEQ multiplex PCR; TCRdb's copy has only in-frame clones and leaves some out. Of tens of thousands of clones detected, approximately 90% appear once; the ten largest clones hold approximately 0.88%. The specimen comprised PBMCs, sampled in a trial of ipilimumab plus nivolumab as post-transplant consolidation. These receptor sequences come from a male donor with multiple myeloma.

In DNA, the CDR3 is TGTGCCAGTACTTCCCCCCGGGACAGGGGACTTGGCTACACCTTC. It yields the protein CASTSPRDRGLGYTF. The chain employs TRBV6-6 and TRBJ1-2; 10 bases match TRBD1. CDR3 length equals 15 residues. V was clipped by 9 bases and J by 7 bases; unmatched bases: 14. CDR1 MNHNY and CDR2 SVGAGI come from the germline V gene (reference sequence).

The chain links TRBV10-3 to TRBJ2-6, with D uncertain. Germline V gene lookup returns CDR1 ENHRY and CDR2 SYGVKD. This CDR3 comprises 14 residues. V shed 8 bases and J shed 1 base, with 9 bases lying between them. CDR3 coding DNA: TGTGCCATCGGGTTAGGGTCTGGGGCCAACGTCCTGACTTTC. This encodes CAIGLGSGANVLTF.

The chain recombines TRBV7-2 with TRBJ2-3, with TRBD2 matching 9 bases. The CDR3 runs to 14 residues. Looked up from germline, CDR1 is SGHTA and CDR2 is FQGNSA. V trimming: 5 bases; J trimming: 3 bases; junction bases outside the gene matches: 3. This CDR3 reads CASSPGLATDTQYF. CDR3 coding DNA: TGTGCCAGCAGCCCGGGACTAGCAACAGATACGCAGTATTTT.

The rearrangement joins TRBV7-8 to TRBJ2-7; no reliable D call. CDR1 is SGHVS and CDR2 is FQNEAQ in the germline V gene. The CDR3 extends over 14 amino acids. With 6 bases removed from V and 3 bases from J, the gap between germline ends came to 15 bases. As DNA, the CDR3 is TGTGCCAGCAGTACTTATGGAGACCACTACGAGCAGTACTTC. It yields the protein CASSTYGDHYEQYF.

This chain joins TRBV2 and TRBJ1-5, with TRBD1 as a possible D gene (5 bases). Germline V CDR1 and CDR2: SNHLY, FYNNEI. The ends were cut back, 8 bases at V and 4 bases at J, with 18 bases in the middle. The CDR3 contains 15 residues. The CDR3 region is CASGLEGTGNQPQHF. The CDR3 coding sequence is TGTGCCAGCGGCCTAGAGGGGACGGGTAATCAGCCCCAGCATTTT.

CDR3 bases: TGTGCCAGCACCTCCCGGCGCAGGCGTGGCTACACCTTC. Its protein product is CASTSRRRRGYTF. The V gene is TRBV28, the J gene TRBJ1-2; D not certain. Germline values: CDR1 MDHEN, CDR2 SYDVKM. The CDR3 is 13 amino acids. V was clipped by 7 bases and J by 7 bases, with 16 bases between them.

Note on this clone: The sample has other DNA sequences that encode this CDR3 too. The chain has TRBV18 and TRBJ1-5; 7 positions agree with TRBD1. With V trimmed by 3 bases and J by 0 bases, 8 bases remained unmatched. This CDR3 is 17 amino acids long. Germline V gives CDR1 KGHSH, CDR2 LQKENI. CDR3 in DNA: TGTGCCAGCTCACCTGCAGGGGGACCATATAGCAATCAGCCCCAGCATTTT. Protein sequence: CASSPAGGPYSNQPQHF.

The V call is TRBV4-1, the J call TRBJ2-4; D may correspond to TRBD1 or TRBD2 (5 bases each). Germline CDR1 and CDR2: MGHRA and YSYEKL. Trimming took off 1 base at V and 5 bases at J, with 12 bases between the two ends. This CDR3 region has 15 residues. The CDR3 region is CASSQGGGSQNIQYF. The CDR3 nucleotides are TGCGCCAGCAGCCAAGGTGGGGGATCCCAAAACATTCAGTACTTC.

V usage is TRBV5-6 and J usage is TRBJ2-7; no definite D call. In germline, CDR1 is SGHDT, CDR2 YYEEEE. Deletions cut 4 bases from V and 6 bases from J, with 14 bases between. The CDR3 has 13 amino acids. The CDR3 reads CASSRKGAFEQYF. In nucleotides, the CDR3 is TGTGCCAGCAGCCGAAAAGGAGCTTTCGAGCAGTACTTC.

The V gene is TRBV27, the J gene TRBJ2-1; TRBD1 aligns across 8 bases. CDR1 is MNHEY, CDR2 SMNVEV, per germline (reference sequence). J gave up 14 bases and V 5 bases, and 8 bases lay outside the gene matches. The CDR3 covers 12 residues. Written as DNA, the CDR3 is TGTGCCAGCAGTCTATTGGACAGGGAGGAGTTCTTC. Its protein product is CASSLLDREEFF.

The sample holds one count of this clone. This chain links TRBV7-9 with TRBJ2-4; 8 nucleotides agree with TRBD2. The CDR3 covers 14 residues. Unmatched junction bases numbered 8, after V lost 7 bases and J lost 6 bases. In germline, CDR1 is SEHNR, CDR2 FQNEAQ (reference sequence). This CDR3 reads CASTDSRGGNIQYF. DNA for the CDR3: TGTGCCAGCACCGACAGCCGGGGGGGAAACATTCAGTACTTC.

The gene calls are TRBV9 and TRBJ2-3; 8 positions agree with TRBD2. Germline trimming cut 0 bases from V and 1 base from J; bases unmatched to any gene: 4. CDR3 length: 16 amino acids. From germline, CDR1 is SGDLS and CDR2 YYNGEE. The CDR3 DNA is TGTGCCAGCAGCGTAGGGGCGGGGGGACGCACAGATACGCAGTATTTT. Protein sequence: CASSVGAGGRTDTQYF.

The rearrangement joins TRBV5-5 to TRBJ2-7; D may be TRBD2 (7 bases). The germline V gene encodes CDR1 SGHKS and CDR2 YYEKEE (reference sequence). The CDR3 runs 13 residues. The V end lost 4 bases, the J end lost 6 bases, and 14 bases lay between the germline ends. CDR3 nucleotides: TGTGCCAGCAGCCCCGGGGGGCCCCTCGAGCAGTACTTC. It specifies CASSPGGPLEQYF.

This clone was picked up one time. At one of its ends the junction is not consistent with the germline gene, which may arise from a read error. The genes are TRBV7-7 and TRBJ2-5, with D unresolved. The CDR3 is 13 amino acids. The V gene's germline CDR1 is SSHAT and CDR2 FNYEAQ (reference sequence). The CDR3 region is CASSLVVSETQYF. CDR3 sequence (DNA): TGTGCTAGCAGCTTAGTGGTGAGCGAGACCCAGTACTTC.

As to this clone: Other DNA variants within this sample encode the same CDR3. The chain uses TRBV2 and TRBJ1-1, with 8 bases fitting TRBD1. Germline V gene data show CDR1 as SNHLY and CDR2 as FYNNEI. The CDR3 spans 14 residues. The V gene end was trimmed by 4 bases and the J gene end by 5 bases; junction bases not matched to a gene: 6. The CDR3 loop is CASSGTGGGTEAFF. CDR3 coding DNA: TGTGCCAGCAGTGGAACAGGGGGGGGAACTGAAGCTTTCTTT. The full variable domain, with the rest looked up from reference TRBV2 and TRBJ1-1, is EPEVTQTPSHQVTQMGQEVILRCVPISNHLYFYWYRQILGQKVEFLVSFYNNEISEKSEIFDDQFSVERPDGSNFTLKIRSTKLEDSAMYFCASSGTGGGTEAFFGQGTRLTVV.